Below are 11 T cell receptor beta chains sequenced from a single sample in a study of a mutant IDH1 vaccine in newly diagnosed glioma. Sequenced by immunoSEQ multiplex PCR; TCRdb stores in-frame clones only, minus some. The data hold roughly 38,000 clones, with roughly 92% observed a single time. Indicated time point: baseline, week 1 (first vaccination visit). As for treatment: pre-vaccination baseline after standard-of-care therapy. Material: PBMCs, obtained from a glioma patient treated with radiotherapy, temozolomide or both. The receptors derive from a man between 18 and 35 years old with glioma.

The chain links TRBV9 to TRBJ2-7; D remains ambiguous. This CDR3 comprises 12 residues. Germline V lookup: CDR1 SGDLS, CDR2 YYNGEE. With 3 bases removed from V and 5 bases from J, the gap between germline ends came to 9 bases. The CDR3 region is CASSALGDEQYF. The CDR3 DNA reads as TGTGCCAGCAGCGCCCTTGGGGACGAGCAGTACTTC.

CDR3 DNA sequence: TGTGCCAGCAGTTCCAGAGGAAATACTGAAGCTTTCTTT. As protein: CASSSRGNTEAFF. This rearrangement joins TRBV6-5 to TRBJ1-1; D gene uncertain. Trimming took off 4 bases at V and 5 bases at J, with 11 bases between the two ends. The CDR3 length is 13 residues. Germline V gives CDR1 MNHEY, CDR2 SVGAGI.

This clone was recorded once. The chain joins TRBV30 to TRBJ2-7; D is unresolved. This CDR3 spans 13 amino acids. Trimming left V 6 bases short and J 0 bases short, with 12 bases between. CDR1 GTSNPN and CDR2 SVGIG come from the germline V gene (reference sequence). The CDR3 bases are TGTGCCTGCCACATAAGGAGCTCCTACGAGCAGTACTTC. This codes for CACHIRSSYEQYF.

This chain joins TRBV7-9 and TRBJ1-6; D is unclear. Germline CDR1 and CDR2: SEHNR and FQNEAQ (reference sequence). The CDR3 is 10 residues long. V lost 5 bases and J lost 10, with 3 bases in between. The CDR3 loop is CASSNSPLHF. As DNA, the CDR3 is TGTGCCAGCAGCAACTCACCCCTCCACTTT.

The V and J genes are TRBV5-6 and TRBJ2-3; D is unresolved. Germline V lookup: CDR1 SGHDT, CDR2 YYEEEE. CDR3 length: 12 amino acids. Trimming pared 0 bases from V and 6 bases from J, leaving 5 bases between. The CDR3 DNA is TGTGCCAGCAGCTTGGGTAGTGATACGCAGTATTTT. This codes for CASSLGSDTQYF.

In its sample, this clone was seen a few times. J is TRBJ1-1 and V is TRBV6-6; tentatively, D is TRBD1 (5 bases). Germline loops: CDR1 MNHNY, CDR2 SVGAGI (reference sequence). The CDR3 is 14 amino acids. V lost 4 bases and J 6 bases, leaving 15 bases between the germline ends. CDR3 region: CASSSQVGLAEAFF. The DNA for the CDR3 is TGTGCCAGCAGTTCTCAGGTGGGGCTGGCTGAAGCTTTCTTT.

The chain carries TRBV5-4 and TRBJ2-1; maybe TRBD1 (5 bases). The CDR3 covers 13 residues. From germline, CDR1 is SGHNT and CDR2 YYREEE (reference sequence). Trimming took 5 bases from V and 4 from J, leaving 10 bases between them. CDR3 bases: TGTGCCAGCAGTGACAGTGCATACAATGAGCAGTTCTTC. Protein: CASSDSAYNEQFF.

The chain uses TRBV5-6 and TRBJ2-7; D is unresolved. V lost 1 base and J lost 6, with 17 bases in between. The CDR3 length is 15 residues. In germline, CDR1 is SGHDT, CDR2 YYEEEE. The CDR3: CASSLMSETRVEQYF. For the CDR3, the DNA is TGTGCCAGCAGCTTGATGTCAGAGACTCGGGTCGAGCAGTACTTC.

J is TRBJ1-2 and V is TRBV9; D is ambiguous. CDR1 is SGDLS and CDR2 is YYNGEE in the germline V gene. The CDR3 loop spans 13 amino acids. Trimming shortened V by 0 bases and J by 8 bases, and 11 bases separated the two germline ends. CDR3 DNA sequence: TGTGCCAGCAGCGTAGGGACGGAGTTCGGCTACACCTTC. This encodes CASSVGTEFGYTF.

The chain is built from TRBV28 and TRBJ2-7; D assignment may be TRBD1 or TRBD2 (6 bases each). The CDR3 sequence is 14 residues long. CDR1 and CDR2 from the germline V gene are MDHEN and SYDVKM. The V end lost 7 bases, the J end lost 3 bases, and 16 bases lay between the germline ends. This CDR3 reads CASTLGGLNYEQYF. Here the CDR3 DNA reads TGTGCCAGCACCCTAGGGGGGCTTAACTACGAGCAGTACTTC.

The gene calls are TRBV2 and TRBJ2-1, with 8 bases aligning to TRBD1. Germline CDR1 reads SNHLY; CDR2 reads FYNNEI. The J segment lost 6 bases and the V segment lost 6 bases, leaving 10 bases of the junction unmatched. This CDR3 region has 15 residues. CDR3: CASSDRGGLSNEQFF. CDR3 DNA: TGTGCCAGCAGCGACAGGGGTGGCTTGAGCAATGAGCAGTTCTTC.